One and the same sample provided the 3 T cell receptor beta chains below, sequenced in a study of human T cells and chemical hapten exposure. From the RACE reads, TCRdb called clonotypes with MiXCR, one entry per CDR3 protein. The sample carries about 50,000 distinct CDR3 sequences, 3.5% to 4.5% recorded once. Specified time point: healthy volunteer bleed at 2 weeks. Unfractionated whole blood yielded total RNA. Sequenced input: whole blood. The receptor source for this set is a female donor in good health. Some clones in this sample may be carry-over from other donors' samples.

This clonotype was found many times. This chain links TRBV20-1 with TRBJ1-6; D gene ambiguous. The CDR3 contains 13 residues. The V gene lost 1 base and the J gene lost 5 bases, with 6 bases spanning the gap. In germline, CDR1 is DFQATT, CDR2 SNEGSKA (reference sequence). The CDR3 DNA reads TGCAGTGCTAGAGTGTCCAATAATTCACCCCTCCACTTT. Its protein is CSARVSNNSPLHF.

This clonotype was counted many times. The J gene is TRBJ2-7, the V gene TRBV10-3; 8 nucleotides match TRBD2. The CDR3 runs 17 residues. The ends lost 0 bases at V and 4 bases at J; junction bases unmatched: 11. Germline CDR1 ENHRY, CDR2 SYGVKD. CDR3 region: CAISESTPGGGWYEQYF. The DNA of the CDR3 is TGTGCCATCAGTGAGTCGACCCCCGGGGGGGGTTGGTACGAGCAGTACTTC.

This clonotype was recorded many times. The chain couples TRBV7-8 to TRBJ2-5, with a tentative D call TRBD2 (6 bases). Trimming shortened V by 1 base and J by 6 bases, and 12 bases separated the two germline ends. Germline CDR1 reads SGHVS; CDR2 reads FQNEAQ. The CDR3 has 14 residues. The CDR3: CASSLEEGRQTQYF. The CDR3 DNA is TGTGCCAGCAGCTTAGAGGAGGGTAGGCAGACCCAGTACTTC.